A single sample is the source of the 17 T cell receptor beta chains below, sequenced in a study of OX40 agonist ivuxolimab in advanced cancers. Profiled with immunoSEQ multiplex PCR; TCRdb holds only in-frame clones, not every one. The sample carries roughly 70,000 clones, roughly nine tenths recorded once. This specimen was CD4+ or CD8+ T cells sorted from blood, taken in a trial of the OX40 agonist ivuxolimab. Receptors were obtained from an adult with an advanced solid tumor such as melanoma, head and neck, liver or kidney cancer.

The gene calls are TRBV5-1 and TRBJ2-1, with a tentative D call TRBD2 (5 bases). The V and J ends lost 1 base and 6 bases respectively, with 14 bases between them. There are 15 residues in the CDR3. The V gene's germline CDR1 is SGHRS and CDR2 YFSETQ. CDR3 in DNA: TGCGCCAGCAGCTTGAGTGGGAGAATCCCCAATGAGCAGTTCTTC. Its protein product is CASSLSGRIPNEQFF.

The V and J genes are TRBV7-9 and TRBJ2-5; 9 positions agree with TRBD1. V lost 5 bases to trimming and J lost 4 bases; unmatched junction nucleotides: 11. This CDR3 spans 16 amino acids. The germline V gene encodes CDR1 SEHNR and CDR2 FQNEAQ (reference sequence). The CDR3 is CASSERDRDWGETQYF. The CDR3 DNA reads TGTGCCAGCAGCGAGAGGGACAGGGATTGGGGAGAGACCCAGTACTTC.

V usage is TRBV27 and J usage is TRBJ1-4, with unresolved D. Germline values: CDR1 MNHEY, CDR2 SMNVEV (reference sequence). CDR3 length equals 15 residues. V lost 1 base, J lost 5 bases, and 11 bases lay in between. The chain's CDR3 is CASSLFWGFNEKLFF. As DNA, the CDR3 is TGTGCCAGCAGTTTATTTTGGGGATTCAATGAAAAACTGTTTTTT.

The chain joins TRBV6-8 to TRBJ2-7, with D perhaps TRBD1 or TRBD2 (6 bases each). Germline CDR1 MNHGY, CDR2 SAAAGT. V was pared by 7 bases and J by 0 bases, with 19 bases between. The CDR3 has 16 amino acids. CDR3 residues: CASTTRGTSGSYEQYF. The CDR3 nucleotides read TGTGCCAGCACCACCCGGGGGACATCTGGCTCCTACGAGCAGTACTTC.

The rearrangement uses TRBV11-2 and TRBJ2-7, with D possibly matching TRBD2 (6 bases). Germline assignment: CDR1 SGHAT and CDR2 FQNNGV. V gave up 1 base and J gave up 5 bases, with 9 bases separating them. This CDR3 has 13 residues. The CDR3 DNA follows: TGTGCCAGCAGCTTAGCGGGAGTAAACGAGCAGTACTTC. Its protein product is CASSLAGVNEQYF.

The J gene is TRBJ2-7, the V gene TRBV28; 8 bases map to TRBD2. V lost 5 bases, J lost 2 bases, and 11 bases stayed unmatched. The germline V gene encodes CDR1 MDHEN and CDR2 SYDVKM. The CDR3 is 16 amino acids. DNA for the CDR3: TGTGCCAGCAGTCCAAGTCCGGGGCGGGGGGCCTACGAGCAGTACTTC. Its protein product is CASSPSPGRGAYEQYF.

This clone showed up just once. This rearrangement joins TRBV28 to TRBJ2-1, with D possibly TRBD2 on 5 matching bases. The CDR3 has 13 amino acids. CDR1 is MDHEN, CDR2 SYDVKM, per germline. V dropped 6 bases and J dropped 4 bases, with 10 bases sitting between them. The CDR3 loop is CASRTGNYNEQFF. The CDR3 DNA sequence: TGTGCCAGCAGAACCGGGAATTACAATGAGCAGTTCTTC.

J is TRBJ2-2 and V is TRBV27; D is perhaps TRBD1 (6 bases). The germline V gene encodes CDR1 MNHEY and CDR2 SMNVEV (reference sequence). V was cut by 6 bases and J by 5 bases, with 10 bases left in between. The CDR3 is made up of 13 amino acids. CDR3 DNA sequence: TGTGCCAGCAGAAAGAGGGGGACCGGGGAGCTGTTTTTT. This encodes CASRKRGTGELFF.

V is TRBV7-6 and J is TRBJ2-7; 14 bases agree with TRBD2. Per germline, CDR1 SGHVS and CDR2 FNYEAQ. Trimming cost V 5 bases and J 2 bases; bases outside gene matches: 8. The CDR3 contains 17 residues. The DNA of the CDR3 is TGTGCCAGCAGCCCTTCCGGGACTAGCGGGGGACCCTACGAGCAGTACTTC. It translates to CASSPSGTSGGPYEQYF.

The chain is built from TRBV10-1 and TRBJ1-2, with a possible D match to TRBD1 (5 bases). Trimming took off 6 bases at V and 4 bases at J, with 12 bases between the two ends. The length of the CDR3 is 13 residues. CDR1 and CDR2 (germline): WNHNN, SYGVQD (reference sequence). The CDR3 DNA reads as TGCGCCAGCAGCCCCGGGACCAGCTATGGCTACACCTTC. Translation: CASSPGTSYGYTF.

The CDR3: CASSLVLPFRTGGYEQYF. The CDR3 region has the DNA TGTGCCAGCAGCTTGGTCCTCCCCTTTAGGACAGGGGGCTACGAGCAGTACTTC. The chain recombines TRBV5-4 with TRBJ2-7, with TRBD1 matching over 10 bases. Looked up from germline, CDR1 is SGHNT and CDR2 is YYREEE (reference sequence). V shed 0 bases and J 3 bases; nucleotides not matched to a gene: 12. CDR3 length: 18 residues.

The rearrangement uses TRBV12-5 and TRBJ2-2, with unresolved D. CDR1 and CDR2 (germline): LGHNT, FRNRAP. V lost 2 bases to trimming and J lost 1 base, with 8 bases between them. This CDR3 is 15 amino acids long. The CDR3 bases are TGTGCTAGTGGTTTGCGGGCTGGGAACACCGGGGAGCTGTTTTTT. As protein: CASGLRAGNTGELFF.

This clone showed up just once. This rearrangement joins TRBV7-2 to TRBJ1-5; no clear D. Germline V gene sequence: CDR1 SGHTA, CDR2 FQGNSA. Trimming pared 1 base from V and 0 bases from J, leaving 16 bases between. This CDR3 contains 18 residues. In DNA, the CDR3 is TGTGCCAGCAGCTTAGGTGGGTCGGACTTCTATAGCAATCAGCCCCAGCATTTT. It encodes CASSLGGSDFYSNQPQHF.

The chain recombines TRBV27 with TRBJ2-1; D might be TRBD1 (6 bases). With 5 bases removed from V and 15 bases from J, the gap between germline ends came to 23 bases. The germline V gene encodes CDR1 MNHEY and CDR2 SMNVEV (reference sequence). This CDR3 has 14 amino acids. DNA for the CDR3: TGTGCCAGCAGTCTCACCCCCGGACAGAAAAACAGGTTCTTC. The encoded protein is CASSLTPGQKNRFF.

The chain has TRBV6-5 and TRBJ1-6; 7 bases are a match to TRBD1. The CDR3 has 15 amino acids. The germline V gene has CDR1 MNHEY and CDR2 SVGAGI. V trimming: 5 bases; J trimming: 9 bases; junction bases outside the gene matches: 10. The CDR3 nucleotides read TGTGCCAGCAGTACAACCGGGACAGTGTCTTCACCCCTCCACTTT. It yields the protein CASSTTGTVSSPLHF.

The rearrangement uses TRBV2 and TRBJ2-7, with 9 bases matching TRBD2. The J segment lost 1 base and the V segment lost 7 bases, leaving 8 bases of the junction unmatched. The CDR3 extends over 15 amino acids. The germline V gene encodes CDR1 SNHLY and CDR2 FYNNEI. The CDR3 DNA reads TGTGCCAGCATTAGGTCGACTAGCGGATCCTACGAGCAGTACTTC. Protein sequence: CASIRSTSGSYEQYF.

This chain uses TRBV5-4 with TRBJ2-5; 12 positions match TRBD2. CDR1 is SGHNT and CDR2 is YYREEE in the germline V gene (reference sequence). Unmatched junction bases numbered 5, after V lost 7 bases and J lost 1 base. There are 15 residues in the CDR3. The CDR3 loop is CASRRTSGVQETQYF. In DNA, the CDR3 is TGTGCCAGCCGCCGGACTAGCGGGGTCCAAGAGACCCAGTACTTC. Full variable domain (outside the CDR3, taken from reference TRBV5-4 and TRBJ2-5): ETGVTQSPTHLIKTRGQQVTLRCSSQSGHNTVSWYQQALGQGPQFIFQYYREEENGRGNFPPRFSGLQFPNYSSELNVNALELDDSALYLCASRRTSGVQETQYFGPGTRLLVL.